The 17 T cell receptor beta chains below were found in one sample sequenced in a study of T cells in women clearing cervical HPV infection. Assay used: immunoSEQ multiplex PCR; TCRdb lists only in-frame clones, some missing. The sample features some 40,000 clones, with less than 8% in its top ten. Material for sequencing was blood buffy coat. Receptors originate from a woman between 18 and 70 years old with a cervical HPV16 infection that either progressed to CIN3+ or cleared (not recorded which).

Of note for this clone: The read ends 3 residues early relative to the CDR3; the germline J gene fills the gap. The rearrangement links TRBV20-1 to TRBJ2-1; D remains unclear. The CDR3 loop spans 15 amino acids. Germline V gene sequence: CDR1 DFQATT, CDR2 SNEGSKA (reference sequence). V lost 6 bases and J lost 0, with 15 bases in between. CDR3 sequence reads: CSASDARSSYNEQFF. CDR3 DNA (partial): TGCAGTGCCTCAGACGCTAGGAGCTCCTACAATGAG.

As for this clone: The CDR3 end falls 3 residues outside the read, so it is completed with the germline J gene. The V and J genes are TRBV4-1 and TRBJ2-7; 11 bases align to TRBD2. Looked up from germline, CDR1 is MGHRA and CDR2 is YSYEKL. V shed 3 bases, J shed 5 bases, and the junction held 12 bases outside the gene matches. The CDR3 is 17 amino acids. CDR3 DNA (partial): TGCGCCAGCAGCCAGGTTCTTAGCGGGAGGGATGTCGACGAG. This sequence encodes CASSQVLSGRDVDE. The entire CDR3 protein is CASSQVLSGRDVDEQYF.

As to this clone: The read stops 3 residues short of the end of the CDR3; the missing end is completed from the germline J gene. The V gene is TRBV19, the J gene TRBJ1-1; 9 bases are a match to TRBD1. This CDR3 region has 16 residues. Per germline, CDR1 LNHDA and CDR2 SQIVND (reference sequence). V was pared by 4 bases and J by 3 bases, with 9 bases of the junction left unmatched. The CDR3 here is CASSTRDRAKDTEAFF. CDR3 bases read: TGTGCCAGTAGTACCCGGGACAGGGCTAAGGACACTGAA.

As to this clone: The read ends 3 residues early relative to the CDR3; the germline J gene fills the gap. The chain employs TRBV20-1 and TRBJ2-5, with TRBD1 identical over 7 bases. This CDR3 is 13 amino acids long. The V gene's germline CDR1 is DFQATT and CDR2 SNEGSKA (reference sequence). With V trimmed by 6 bases and J by 1 base, 5 bases remained unmatched. The CDR3: CSAAGGAQETQYF. CDR3 bases read: TGCAGTGCGGCAGGGGGAGCCCAAGAGACC.

Incomplete CDR3 DNA: TGTGCCAGCAGTGAAAGCGCCTACAACACTGAA. Translating it yields CASSESAYNTE. The entire CDR3 sequence reads CASSESAYNTEAFF. The V call is TRBV2, the J call TRBJ1-1, with no clear D. The read falls 3 residues short of the CDR3 end, and the missing part is taken from the germline J gene. Germline values: CDR1 SNHLY, CDR2 FYNNEI. This CDR3 contains 14 residues. Trimming took 2 bases from V and 2 from J, leaving 9 bases between them.

With regard to this clone: The read ends 3 residues early relative to the CDR3; the germline J gene fills the gap. This chain uses TRBV2 with TRBJ2-2; D is possibly TRBD1 (6 bases). Germline V gene lookup returns CDR1 SNHLY and CDR2 FYNNEI. CDR3 size: 15 residues. Trimming stripped 5 bases from V and 7 bases from J, with 17 bases between. The CDR3 DNA, read in part, is TGTGCCAGCAGTCAAACGGGACACGAAGTCGGGGAG. Translating gives CASSQTGHEVGE. The whole CDR3 reads CASSQTGHEVGELFF.

As for this clone: The read ends 3 residues shy of where the CDR3 ends; the end is completed using the germline J gene. The chain carries TRBV19 and TRBJ2-7; the D gene is possibly TRBD1 (6 bases). The CDR3 has 13 amino acids. In germline, CDR1 is LNHDA, CDR2 SQIVND (reference sequence). Trimming pared 5 bases from V and 3 bases from J, leaving 11 bases between. Incomplete CDR3 DNA: TGTGCCAGTAGTCAGGGGATGGGCTACGAG. The encoded protein is CASSQGMGYE. The whole CDR3 is CASSQGMGYEQYF.

This clone is called medium-sized based on its frequency. The read ends 3 residues early relative to the CDR3; the germline J gene fills the gap. The V and J genes are TRBV5-1 and TRBJ1-6; D is possibly TRBD1 (6 bases). Trimming took 4 bases from V and 0 from J, leaving 17 bases between them. The CDR3 extends over 18 amino acids. Germline V gene data show CDR1 as SGHRS and CDR2 as YFSETQ. The sequenced part of the CDR3 DNA is TGCGCCAGCAGCCCTCAGACAGGCCCGAGCTCCTATAATTCACCC. Translating gives CASSPQTGPSSYNSP. The whole CDR3 is CASSPQTGPSSYNSPLHF.

As to this clone: The CDR3 end lies 3 residues beyond the end of the read and is filled in from the germline J gene. V gene TRBV29-1 combines with J gene TRBJ2-7; D remains unclear. The CDR3 extends over 10 amino acids. Germline loops: CDR1 SQVTM, CDR2 ANQGSEA. Trimming pared 6 bases from V and 5 bases from J, leaving 8 bases between. The DNA read from the CDR3 is TGCAGCGTCCGAGAGGACGAG. It encodes CSVREDE. The whole CDR3 sequence is CSVREDEQYF.

As concerns this clone: The read ends 3 residues shy of where the CDR3 ends; the end is completed using the germline J gene. The rearrangement links TRBV20-1 to TRBJ1-6; TRBD1 aligns across 10 bases. The CDR3 runs 17 residues. CDR1 DFQATT and CDR2 SNEGSKA come from the germline V gene (reference sequence). Trimming at V came to 0 bases and at J to 6 bases, leaving 8 bases not matched to a gene. The CDR3 bases that were read are TGCAGTGCTAGAGATCCCGGACAGGGGGGCATTAATTCACCC. Translated, it gives CSARDPGQGGINSP. The full CDR3 is CSARDPGQGGINSPLHF.

A remark on this clone: The read ends 3 residues before the CDR3 terminus; that terminus is restored from the germline J gene. The chain employs TRBV19 and TRBJ2-3, with TRBD2 matching over 13 bases. This CDR3 has 17 residues. Trimming removed 4 bases from V and 5 bases from J; junction bases left unmatched: 9. Germline CDR1 reads LNHDA; CDR2 reads SQIVND (reference sequence). CDR3 DNA (partial): TGTGCCAGTAGTACCTCGGGACTAGCGGGACTTAGAGATACG. It specifies CASSTSGLAGLRDT. The complete CDR3 protein is CASSTSGLAGLRDTQYF.

As to this clone: The read ends 3 residues early relative to the CDR3; the germline J gene fills the gap. The chain joins TRBV20-1 to TRBJ2-1; tentatively, D is TRBD2 (7 bases). Germline V gene data show CDR1 as DFQATT and CDR2 as SNEGSKA (reference sequence). The CDR3 has 15 amino acids. Trimming removed 0 bases from V and 2 bases from J, with 11 bases in between. The CDR3 here is CSARDRGGAYNEQFF. The CDR3 bases that were read are TGCAGTGCTAGAGATAGGGGGGGGGCCTACAATGAG.

In regard to this clone: The read stops 3 residues short of the end of the CDR3; the missing end is completed from the germline J gene. The J gene is TRBJ1-5, the V gene TRBV2, with D possibly matching TRBD1 (5 bases). Germline V lookup: CDR1 SNHLY, CDR2 FYNNEI. CDR3 size: 16 residues. V gave up 6 bases and J gave up 2 bases, with 17 bases separating them. The DNA read from the CDR3 is TGTGCCAGCAGGAGGGGCGGGGTGCGGGGCAATCAGCCC. It is translated as CASRRGGVRGNQP. The whole CDR3 protein is CASRRGGVRGNQPQHF. Filled out from reference TRBV2 and TRBJ1-5, the complete variable domain reads EPEVTQTPSHQVTQMGQEVILRCVPISNHLYFYWYRQILGQKVEFLVSFYNNEISEKSEIFDDQFSVERPDGSNFTLKIRSTKLEDSAMYFCASRRGGVRGNQPQHFGDGTRLSIL.

Note on this clone: Read data end 3 residues before the CDR3 end; the end is taken from the germline J gene. The chain links TRBV20-1 to TRBJ2-3; 7 bases agree with TRBD1. CDR3 length: 11 residues. CDR1 is DFQATT, CDR2 SNEGSKA, per germline (reference sequence). V lost 6 bases, J lost 6 bases, and 3 bases stayed unmatched. The CDR3 DNA, read in part, is TGCAGTGCGCTACAGGGGGATACG. Its protein is CSALQGDT. The full CDR3 protein is CSALQGDTQYF.

For this clone: The read gets to within 3 residues of the CDR3 end, and the germline J gene fills in the rest. The V gene is TRBV4-1, the J gene TRBJ2-7, with 8 bases identical to TRBD1. Germline V lookup: CDR1 MGHRA, CDR2 YSYEKL. The CDR3 is 15 amino acids. The V segment lost 5 bases and the J segment 0 bases; nucleotides outside the gene matches: 6. The CDR3 DNA, read in part, is TGCGCCAGCAGCAACGACAGGGGCCCCTCCTACGAG. Amino acid sequence: CASSNDRGPSYE. In full, the CDR3 reads CASSNDRGPSYEQYF.

About this clone: The missing CDR3 end, 3 residues past where the read stops, is filled in from the germline J gene. The J gene is TRBJ2-3, the V gene TRBV28; TRBD2 aligns across 9 bases. Germline CDR1 and CDR2: MDHEN and SYDVKM. The CDR3 has 17 residues. After removal of 5 bases from V and 8 bases from J, the junction contained 17 bases not matched to a gene. The CDR3 spells CASSTVAGELSGFTQYF. The part of the CDR3 DNA that was read is TGTGCCAGCAGTACCGTAGCGGGGGAGCTGTCGGGATTTACG.

Details on this clone: The read finishes 3 residues shy of the CDR3 end, and the germline J gene is used to complete it. The chain has TRBV5-1 and TRBJ1-1; D unclear. Germline V gene lookup returns CDR1 SGHRS and CDR2 YFSETQ. Trimming stripped 3 bases from V and 1 base from J, with 10 bases between. The CDR3 covers 14 residues. CDR3 amino acids: CASSSHSKNTEAFF. The CDR3 bases that were read are TGCGCCAGCAGCTCCCACAGCAAGAACACTGAA.